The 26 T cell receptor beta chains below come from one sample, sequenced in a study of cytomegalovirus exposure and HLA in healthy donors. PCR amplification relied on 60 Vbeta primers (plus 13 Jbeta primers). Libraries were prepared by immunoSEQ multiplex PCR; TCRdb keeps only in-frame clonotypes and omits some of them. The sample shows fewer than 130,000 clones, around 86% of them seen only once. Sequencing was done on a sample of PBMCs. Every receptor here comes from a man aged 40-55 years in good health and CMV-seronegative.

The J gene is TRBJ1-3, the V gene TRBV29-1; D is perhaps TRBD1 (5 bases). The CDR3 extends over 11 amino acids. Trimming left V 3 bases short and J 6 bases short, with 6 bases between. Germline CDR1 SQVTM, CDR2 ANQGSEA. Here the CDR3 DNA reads TGCAGCGTTGACAGGGCAAACACCATATATTTT. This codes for CSVDRANTIYF. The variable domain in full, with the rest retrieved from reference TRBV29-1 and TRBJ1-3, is SAVISQKPSRDICQRGTSLTIQCQVDSQVTMMFWYRQQPGQSLTLIATANQGSEATYESGFVIDKFPISRPNLTFSTLTVSNMSPEDSSIYLCSVDRANTIYFGEGSWLTVV.

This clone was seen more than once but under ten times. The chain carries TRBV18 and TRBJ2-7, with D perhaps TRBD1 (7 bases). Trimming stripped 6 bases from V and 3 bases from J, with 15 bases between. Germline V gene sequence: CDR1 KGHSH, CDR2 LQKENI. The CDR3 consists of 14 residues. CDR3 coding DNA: TGTGCCAGCTCCCACGGACAGGAGGGCTACGAGCAGTACTTC. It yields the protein CASSHGQEGYEQYF.

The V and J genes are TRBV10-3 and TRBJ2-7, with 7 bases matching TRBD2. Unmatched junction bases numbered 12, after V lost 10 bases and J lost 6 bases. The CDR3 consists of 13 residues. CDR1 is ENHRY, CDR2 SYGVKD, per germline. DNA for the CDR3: TGTGCCACCCATGGCCCGGGGGGTCTCGAGCAGTACTTC. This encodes CATHGPGGLEQYF.

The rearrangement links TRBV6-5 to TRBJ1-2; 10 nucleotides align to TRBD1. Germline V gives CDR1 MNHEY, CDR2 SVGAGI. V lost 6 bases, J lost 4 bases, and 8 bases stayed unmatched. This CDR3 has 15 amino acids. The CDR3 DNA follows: TGTGCCAGCAGGGACCGACAGGGGGCGATCTATGGCTACACCTTC. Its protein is CASRDRQGAIYGYTF.

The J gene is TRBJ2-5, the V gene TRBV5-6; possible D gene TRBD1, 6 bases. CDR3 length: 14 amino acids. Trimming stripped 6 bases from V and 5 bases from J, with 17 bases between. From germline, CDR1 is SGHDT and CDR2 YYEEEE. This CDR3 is CASNLQGRGETQYF. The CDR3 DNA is TGTGCCAGCAACCTACAGGGAAGAGGCGAGACCCAGTACTTC.

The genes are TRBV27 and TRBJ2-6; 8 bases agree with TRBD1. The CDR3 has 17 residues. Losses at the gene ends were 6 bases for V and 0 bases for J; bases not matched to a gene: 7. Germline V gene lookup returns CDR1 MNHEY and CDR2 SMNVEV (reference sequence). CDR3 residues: CASSPGTGSSGANVLTF. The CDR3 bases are TGTGCCAGCAGCCCCGGGACAGGATCCTCTGGGGCCAACGTCCTGACTTTC.

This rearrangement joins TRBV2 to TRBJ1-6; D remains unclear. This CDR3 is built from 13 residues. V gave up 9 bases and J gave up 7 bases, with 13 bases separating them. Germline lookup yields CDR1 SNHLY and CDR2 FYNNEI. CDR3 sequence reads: CASLSTRNSPLHF. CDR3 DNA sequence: TGTGCCAGTCTCAGCACGCGGAATTCACCCCTCCACTTT.

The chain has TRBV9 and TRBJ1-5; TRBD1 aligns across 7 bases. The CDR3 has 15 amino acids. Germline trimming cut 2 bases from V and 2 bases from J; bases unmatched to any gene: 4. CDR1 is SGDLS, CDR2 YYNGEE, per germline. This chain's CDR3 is CASSVGQEGNQPQHF. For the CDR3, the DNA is TGTGCCAGCAGCGTTGGACAGGAGGGCAATCAGCCCCAGCATTTT.

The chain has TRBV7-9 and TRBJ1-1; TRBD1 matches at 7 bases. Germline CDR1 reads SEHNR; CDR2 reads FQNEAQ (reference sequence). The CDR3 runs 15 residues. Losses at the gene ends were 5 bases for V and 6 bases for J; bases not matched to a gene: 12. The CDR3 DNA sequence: TGTGCCAGCAGCGTTACAGGGGTGAGGCCCGCTGAAGCTTTCTTT. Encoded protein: CASSVTGVRPAEAFF.

CDR3: CSASADQPQHF. The CDR3 coding sequence is TGCAGTGCAAGCGCGGATCAGCCCCAGCATTTT. V gene TRBV20-1 combines with J gene TRBJ1-5, with unresolved D. V lost 6 bases and J lost 5, with 8 bases in between. Germline assignment: CDR1 DFQATT and CDR2 SNEGSKA (reference sequence). This CDR3 spans 11 amino acids.

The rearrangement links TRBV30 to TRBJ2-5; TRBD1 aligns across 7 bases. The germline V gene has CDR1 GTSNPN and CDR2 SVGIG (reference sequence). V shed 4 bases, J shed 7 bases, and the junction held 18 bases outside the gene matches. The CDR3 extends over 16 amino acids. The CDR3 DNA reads TGTGCCTGGACCGGGACAGCTAGCCTTATGATGGGGACCCAGTACTTC. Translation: CAWTGTASLMMGTQYF.

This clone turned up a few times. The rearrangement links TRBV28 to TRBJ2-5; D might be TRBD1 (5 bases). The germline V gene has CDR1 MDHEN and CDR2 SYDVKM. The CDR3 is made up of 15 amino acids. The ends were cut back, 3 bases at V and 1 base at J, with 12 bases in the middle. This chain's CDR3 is CASSFFQGFQETQYF. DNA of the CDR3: TGTGCCAGCAGTTTCTTCCAGGGATTCCAAGAGACCCAGTACTTC.

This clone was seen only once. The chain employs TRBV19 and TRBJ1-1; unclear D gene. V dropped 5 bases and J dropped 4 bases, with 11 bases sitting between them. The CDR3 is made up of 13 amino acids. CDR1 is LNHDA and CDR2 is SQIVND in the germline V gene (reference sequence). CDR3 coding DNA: TGTGCCAGTAGTTTCGGAGGCCTCACTGAAGCTTTCTTT. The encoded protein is CASSFGGLTEAFF. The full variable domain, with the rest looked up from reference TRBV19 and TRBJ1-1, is DGGITQSPKYLFRKEGQNVTLSCEQNLNHDAMYWYRQDPGQGLRLIYYSQIVNDFQKGDIAEGYSVSREKKESFPLTVTSAQKNPTAFYLCASSFGGLTEAFFGQGTRLTVV.

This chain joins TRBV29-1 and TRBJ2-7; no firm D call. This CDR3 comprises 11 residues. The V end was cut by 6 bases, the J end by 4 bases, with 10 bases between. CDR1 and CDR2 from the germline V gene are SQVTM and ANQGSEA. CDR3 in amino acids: CSVGYLYEQYF. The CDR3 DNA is TGCAGCGTCGGTTATCTGTACGAGCAGTACTTC.

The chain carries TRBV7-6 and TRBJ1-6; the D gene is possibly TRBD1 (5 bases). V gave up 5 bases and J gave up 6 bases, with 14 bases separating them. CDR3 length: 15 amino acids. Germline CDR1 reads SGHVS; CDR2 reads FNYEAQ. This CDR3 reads CASSPTDSLNSPLHF. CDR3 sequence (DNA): TGTGCCAGCAGCCCCACCGACAGCCTTAATTCACCCCTCCACTTT.

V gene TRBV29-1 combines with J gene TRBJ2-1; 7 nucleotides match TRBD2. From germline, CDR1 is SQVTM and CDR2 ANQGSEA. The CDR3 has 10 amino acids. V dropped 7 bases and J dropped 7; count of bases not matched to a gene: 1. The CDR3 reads CSGGGNEQFF. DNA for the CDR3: TGCAGCGGGGGGGGTAATGAGCAGTTCTTC.

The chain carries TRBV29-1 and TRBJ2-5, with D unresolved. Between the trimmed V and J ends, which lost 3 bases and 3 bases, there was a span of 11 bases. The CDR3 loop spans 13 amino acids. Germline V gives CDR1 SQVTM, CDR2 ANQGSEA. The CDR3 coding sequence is TGCAGCGTTGATAGAGGTTCGGAAGAGACCCAGTACTTC. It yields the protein CSVDRGSEETQYF.

CDR3 in DNA: TGTGCCAGCAGCCCCGCTTTGACAGGGACGAACACTGAAGCTTTCTTT. Its translation: CASSPALTGTNTEAFF. The chain recombines TRBV5-4 with TRBJ1-1, with 7 bases aligning to TRBD1. V shed 4 bases and J 1 base; nucleotides not matched to a gene: 10. CDR1 and CDR2 from the germline V gene are SGHNT and YYREEE (reference sequence). This CDR3 is built from 16 residues.

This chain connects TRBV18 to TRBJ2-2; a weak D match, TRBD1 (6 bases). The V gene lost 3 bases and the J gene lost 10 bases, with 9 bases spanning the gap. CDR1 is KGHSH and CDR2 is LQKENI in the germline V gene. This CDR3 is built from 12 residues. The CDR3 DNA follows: TGTGCCAGCTCACCCAGGACAGCGGAGCTGTTTTTT. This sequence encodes CASSPRTAELFF.

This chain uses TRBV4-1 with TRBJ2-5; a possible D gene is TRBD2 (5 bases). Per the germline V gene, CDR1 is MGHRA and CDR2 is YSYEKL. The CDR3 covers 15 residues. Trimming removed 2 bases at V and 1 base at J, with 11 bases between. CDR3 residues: CASSQLGEFQETQYF. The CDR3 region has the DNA TGCGCCAGCAGCCAACTCGGGGAGTTCCAAGAGACCCAGTACTTC.

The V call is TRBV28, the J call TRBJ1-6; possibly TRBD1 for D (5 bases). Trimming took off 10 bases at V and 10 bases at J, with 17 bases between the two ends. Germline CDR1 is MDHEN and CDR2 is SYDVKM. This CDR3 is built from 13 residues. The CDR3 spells CATEDTIRSPLHF. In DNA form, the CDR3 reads TGTGCCACCGAGGACACTATACGGTCACCCCTCCACTTT.

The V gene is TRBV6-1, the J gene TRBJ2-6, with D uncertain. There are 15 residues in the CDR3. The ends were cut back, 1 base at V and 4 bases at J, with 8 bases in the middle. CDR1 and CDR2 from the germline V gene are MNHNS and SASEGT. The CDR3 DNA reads TGTGCCAGCAGTGAAGTTCGAGTCGGGGCCAACGTCCTGACTTTC. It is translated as CASSEVRVGANVLTF.

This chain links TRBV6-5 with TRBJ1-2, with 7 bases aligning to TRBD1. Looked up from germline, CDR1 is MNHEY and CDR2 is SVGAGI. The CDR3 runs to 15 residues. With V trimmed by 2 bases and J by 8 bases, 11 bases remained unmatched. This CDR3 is CASSYQSTGVEGYTF. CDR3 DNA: TGTGCCAGCAGTTACCAAAGCACAGGGGTCGAGGGCTACACCTTC.

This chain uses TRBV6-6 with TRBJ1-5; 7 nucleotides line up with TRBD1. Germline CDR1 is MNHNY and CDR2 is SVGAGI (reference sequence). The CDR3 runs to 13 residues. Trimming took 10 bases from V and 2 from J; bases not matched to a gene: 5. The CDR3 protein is CATSQGGNQPQHF. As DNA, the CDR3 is TGTGCCACTTCCCAGGGGGGCAATCAGCCCCAGCATTTT.

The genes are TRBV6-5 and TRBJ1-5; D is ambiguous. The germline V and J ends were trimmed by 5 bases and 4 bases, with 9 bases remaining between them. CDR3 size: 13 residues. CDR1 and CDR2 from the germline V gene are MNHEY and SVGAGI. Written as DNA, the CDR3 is TGTGCCAGCAGTCCCCTCACAAATCAGCCCCAGCATTTT. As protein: CASSPLTNQPQHF.

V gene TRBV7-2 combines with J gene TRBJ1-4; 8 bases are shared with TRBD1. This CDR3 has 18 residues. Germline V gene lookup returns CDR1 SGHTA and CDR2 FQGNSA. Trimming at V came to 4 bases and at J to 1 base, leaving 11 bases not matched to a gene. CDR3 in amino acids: CASSSITDRGGTNEKLFF. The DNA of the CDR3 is TGTGCCAGCAGCTCCATCACCGACAGGGGTGGAACTAATGAAAAACTGTTTTTT.